Listed here is a single TCR beta chain. Its antigen remains unidentified. Healthy Caucasians alone served as donors. The germline V gene encodes CDR1 LNHNV and CDR2 YYDKDF (reference sequence). The CDR3 contains 15 residues. The V end lost 2 bases, the J end lost 0 bases, and 7 bases lay between the germline ends. This entry is derived from a study of identical twins. Via MiXCR, TCRdb re-called the 5' RACE reads, giving one row per CDR3 protein. This table has 1.5 million to 2 million distinct CDR3 sequences, 32% appearing once. Study conclusions and caveats: Invariant populations such as MAIT and iNKT cells could partly muddle zero-insertion analyses. Out-of-frame beta sequences exhibited a weaker degree of excess twin sharing.

This clonotype was sampled from a newborn girl in good health. The rearrangement uses TRBV15 and TRBJ1-4; the D is unclear. The sample comprised cord blood. The CDR3 here is CATSRSGTTNEKLFF. In DNA form, the CDR3 reads TGTGCCACCAGCAGATCTGGAACAACTAATGAAAAACTGTTTTTT.